This T cell receptor beta chain derives from a study of blood T cells in healthy people across ages. The V and J ends lost 6 bases and 7 bases respectively, with 16 bases between them. Germline CDR1 and CDR2: DFQATT and SNEGSKA (reference sequence). This CDR3 is built from 13 residues. Alongside a J-beta primer mix, a sample-barcoded 5' primer served in a second PCR lasting about 6 to 11 cycles. TCRdb re-analysed the 5' RACE reads in MiXCR, keeping a single row per CDR3 protein. The sample contains some 1.4 million distinct CDR3 sequences, around 42% of which appear only once. The V call is TRBV20-1, the J call TRBJ2-1; D possibly matches TRBD1 or TRBD2 (5 bases each). Material for sequencing was blood. The clonotype comes from a woman under 30 in good health. DNA for the CDR3: TGCAGTGCCCCCGGGACGCTTAGGAATGAGCAGTTCTTC. This translates into CSAPGTLRNEQFF.